Detailed here is one T cell receptor beta chain. CDR1 and CDR2 from the germline V gene are MNHNS and SASEGT. CDR3 length: 14 amino acids. V was clipped by 6 bases and J by 5 bases; unmatched bases: 9. This sample's time point: peak reinfection, 3 to 8 weeks after reinfection detection. The sorted cells went straight to TCR sequencing with no prior in vitro expansion. Some clones are missing from TCRdb's copy, which holds only in-frame ones; the method was immunoSEQ multiplex PCR. The sample gives 35,000 to 50,000 clones, over 75% of which show up once; 1% to 1.5% is in the top ten. This entry is derived from a study of memory CD8 T cells in hepatitis C reinfection. Whole-study context: A positive HCV RNA test after two negatives ≥60 days apart defined reinfection.

The rearrangement links TRBV6-1 to TRBJ2-5; 7 positions agree with TRBD2. Sequenced: naive CD8+ T cells sorted from blood. The source of this sequence is a man younger than 35 with hepatitis C virus infection. The CDR3 loop reads CASSSRLAGETQYF. Here the CDR3 DNA reads TGTGCCAGCAGCTCTAGACTAGCAGGGGAGACCCAGTACTTC.